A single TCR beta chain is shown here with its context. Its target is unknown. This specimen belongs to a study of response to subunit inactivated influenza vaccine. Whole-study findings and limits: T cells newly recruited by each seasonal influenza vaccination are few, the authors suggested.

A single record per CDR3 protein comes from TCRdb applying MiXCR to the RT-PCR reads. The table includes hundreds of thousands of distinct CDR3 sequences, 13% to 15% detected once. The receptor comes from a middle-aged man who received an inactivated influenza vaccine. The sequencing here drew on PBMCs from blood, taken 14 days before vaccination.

The CDR3 DNA reads as TGCGCCAGCAGCTTGATGGCGCCGGGCCTTCAGGCCTACGAGCAGTACTTC. This sequence encodes CASSLMAPGLQAYEQYF. The chain couples TRBV5-1 to TRBJ2-7, with D uncertain. CDR3 length equals 17 residues. V dropped 1 base and J dropped 2 bases, with 19 bases sitting between them. CDR1 is SGHRS, CDR2 YFSETQ, per germline.